The 17 T cell receptor beta chains given below trace back to one sample, sequenced in a study of blood T cell repertoires in COVID-19. Assay used: immunoSEQ multiplex PCR; TCRdb lists only in-frame clones, some missing. The data contain approximately 280,000 clones, 65% to 90% of them singletons. Sequenced sample: peripheral blood. The receptors come from a man aged 50 to 60 with active or convalescent COVID-19.

The V call is TRBV5-1, the J call TRBJ2-7; 8 nucleotides align to TRBD2. V trimming: 0 bases; J trimming: 2 bases; junction bases outside the gene matches: 4. Germline CDR1 SGHRS, CDR2 YFSETQ. CDR3 size: 15 residues. CDR3 sequence: CASSLAGTRAYEQYF. The CDR3 coding sequence is TGCGCCAGCAGCTTGGCCGGGACTAGAGCCTACGAGCAGTACTTC.

The V gene is TRBV28, the J gene TRBJ1-6, with a possible D match to TRBD1 (5 bases). The CDR3 spans 14 residues. V lost 3 bases and J lost 9, with 12 bases in between. Looked up from germline, CDR1 is MDHEN and CDR2 is SYDVKM. CDR3 loop: CASSFFREGSPLHF. In DNA form, the CDR3 reads TGTGCCAGCAGTTTCTTCAGGGAGGGTTCACCCCTCCACTTT.

The rearrangement uses TRBV5-1 and TRBJ2-5; tentatively, D is TRBD1 (6 bases). Trimming stripped 4 bases from V and 5 bases from J, with 12 bases between. Per germline, CDR1 SGHRS and CDR2 YFSETQ. The CDR3 extends over 13 amino acids. The CDR3 DNA sequence: TGCGCCAGCAGCCCCAGGGGTATGGAGACCCAGTACTTC. Translating gives CASSPRGMETQYF.

This clone was found a few times. The J gene is TRBJ1-2, the V gene TRBV6-5, with a tentative D call TRBD1 (5 bases). The CDR3 is 14 residues long. V was pared by 2 bases and J by 3 bases, with 10 bases between. Per germline, CDR1 MNHEY and CDR2 SVGAGI. CDR3 loop: CASSYRGLDYGYTF. DNA of the CDR3: TGTGCCAGCAGTTACAGGGGTTTAGACTATGGCTACACCTTC.

V and J are TRBV30 and TRBJ2-7, with D maybe TRBD2 (5 bases). CDR3 size: 15 residues. Trimming took off 0 bases at V and 7 bases at J, with 19 bases between the two ends. Germline loops: CDR1 GTSNPN, CDR2 SVGIG (reference sequence). In DNA form, the CDR3 reads TGTGCCTGGAGTGTAGATGGGTTGTTTGCGGGTGAGCAGTACTTC. Protein: CAWSVDGLFAGEQYF.

The V gene is TRBV9, the J gene TRBJ2-1; no clear D. The CDR3 is 13 amino acids. Germline loops: CDR1 SGDLS, CDR2 YYNGEE. Trimming cost V 0 bases and J 9 bases, with 10 bases left between them. The DNA for the CDR3 is TGTGCCAGCAGCGTAGCCTTCTCGGGTGAGCAGTTCTTC. It is translated as CASSVAFSGEQFF.

The rearrangement joins TRBV19 to TRBJ1-1; 7 bases match TRBD1. CDR1 and CDR2 (germline): LNHDA, SQIVND (reference sequence). Trimming at V came to 6 bases and at J to 0 bases, leaving 4 bases not matched to a gene. This CDR3 is built from 14 residues. The CDR3 coding sequence is TGTGCCAGTAGACAACAGGGGATGAACACTGAAGCTTTCTTT. Translation: CASRQQGMNTEAFF.

The rearrangement links TRBV30 to TRBJ1-1; a weak D match, TRBD1 (5 bases). The CDR3 runs to 12 residues. Germline V CDR1 and CDR2: GTSNPN, SVGIG (reference sequence). V was shortened by 4 bases and J by 10 bases, with 16 bases between the two germline ends. The CDR3 coding sequence is TGTGCCTGGATCCGTACGCGGCAGGGAGCTTTCTTT. It specifies CAWIRTRQGAFF.

This clone was picked up a small number of times. V usage is TRBV7-2 and J usage is TRBJ1-2; 9 bases align to TRBD1. The CDR3 consists of 14 residues. The germline V gene has CDR1 SGHTA and CDR2 FQGNSA. V trimming: 2 bases; J trimming: 7 bases; junction bases outside the gene matches: 5. The DNA of the CDR3 is TGTGCCAGCAGCTTATCTAGGGACAGGGCTGGCTACACCTTC. It is translated as CASSLSRDRAGYTF.

The CDR3 sequence is CASTYNPGLAFNEQFF. As DNA, the CDR3 is TGTGCCAGCACCTATAATCCGGGACTAGCATTCAATGAGCAGTTCTTC. The rearrangement joins TRBV5-4 to TRBJ2-1, with 9 bases matching TRBD2. The CDR3 sequence is 16 residues long. Germline trimming cut 6 bases from V and 6 bases from J; bases unmatched to any gene: 13. CDR1 and CDR2 from the germline V gene are SGHNT and YYREEE (reference sequence).

The chain has TRBV19 and TRBJ1-3, with D unclear. The CDR3 runs 14 residues. Between the trimmed V and J ends, which lost 9 bases and 4 bases, there was a span of 16 bases. From germline, CDR1 is LNHDA and CDR2 SQIVND (reference sequence). This CDR3 is CASSTSGHGNTIYF. CDR3 nucleotide sequence: TGTGCCAGCTCTACCTCGGGTCACGGAAACACCATATATTTT.

The chain is built from TRBV28 and TRBJ1-5; 9 bases align to TRBD1. The CDR3 has 16 amino acids. Trimming removed 5 bases from V and 0 bases from J; junction bases left unmatched: 5. CDR1 is MDHEN and CDR2 is SYDVKM in the germline V gene. In DNA form, the CDR3 reads TGTGCCAGCAGTCCAGAGGGACAGGGTAGCAATCAGCCCCAGCATTTT. It yields the protein CASSPEGQGSNQPQHF.

To note about this clone: This same CDR3 is encoded by further DNA sequences in the sample. This sequence joins TRBV5-1 and TRBJ2-2; no definite D call. Germline lookup yields CDR1 SGHRS and CDR2 YFSETQ. The V end lost 7 bases, the J end lost 0 bases, and 10 bases lay between the germline ends. This CDR3 is built from 14 residues. The CDR3 spells CASSLGSNTGELFF. The CDR3 DNA reads TGCGCCAGCTCACTGGGCTCGAACACCGGGGAGCTGTTTTTT.

The chain employs TRBV7-9 and TRBJ1-1, with TRBD1 matching over 9 bases. Germline V CDR1 and CDR2: SEHNR, FQNEAQ (reference sequence). V was pared by 5 bases and J by 0 bases, with 16 bases of the junction left unmatched. The CDR3 has 19 amino acids. The CDR3 nucleotides are TGTGCCAGCAGCCGGGGTCCTGGACAGGGGTTATGGATGAACACTGAAGCTTTCTTT. As protein: CASSRGPGQGLWMNTEAFF.

This rearrangement joins TRBV27 to TRBJ1-4, with 8 bases that match TRBD1. Germline assignment: CDR1 MNHEY and CDR2 SMNVEV (reference sequence). V gave up 7 bases and J gave up 6 bases; unmatched junction bases: 4. The CDR3 sequence is 13 residues long. CDR3 loop: CASMLTGDEKLFF. The CDR3, as DNA: TGTGCCAGCATGCTGACAGGGGATGAAAAACTGTTTTTT.

J is TRBJ2-1 and V is TRBV3-1 (or the pseudogene TRBV3-2); 8 bases are shared with TRBD1. Germline V gene data show CDR1 as LGHDT and CDR2 as YNNKEL (reference sequence). Trimming at V came to 2 bases and at J to 8 bases, leaving 14 bases not matched to a gene. CDR3 length equals 17 residues. The CDR3 nucleotides read TGTGCCAGCAGCCAAATAGCCGGGACAGGAGCGCTCCATGAGCAGTTCTTC. It translates to CASSQIAGTGALHEQFF.

This sequence joins TRBV27 and TRBJ2-3; tentative D call: TRBD2 (6 bases). V shed 1 base and J shed 2 bases, with 10 bases lying between them. The CDR3 spans 15 residues. Germline assignment: CDR1 MNHEY and CDR2 SMNVEV (reference sequence). The CDR3 region is CASSLLGGYTDTQYF. DNA for the CDR3: TGTGCCAGCAGTTTATTGGGGGGATACACAGATACGCAGTATTTT.